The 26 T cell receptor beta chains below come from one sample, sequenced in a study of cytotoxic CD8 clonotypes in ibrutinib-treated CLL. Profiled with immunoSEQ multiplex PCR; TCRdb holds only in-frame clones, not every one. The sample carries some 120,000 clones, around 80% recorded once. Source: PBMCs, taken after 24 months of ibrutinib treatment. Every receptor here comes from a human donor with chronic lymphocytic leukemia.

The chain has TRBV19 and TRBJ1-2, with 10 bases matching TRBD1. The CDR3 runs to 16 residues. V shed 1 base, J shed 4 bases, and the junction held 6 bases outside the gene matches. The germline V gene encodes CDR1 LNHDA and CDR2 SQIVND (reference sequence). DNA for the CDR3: TGTGCCAGTAGTATAGTTCGACAGGGGGCTTTCTATGGCTACACCTTC. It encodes CASSIVRQGAFYGYTF.

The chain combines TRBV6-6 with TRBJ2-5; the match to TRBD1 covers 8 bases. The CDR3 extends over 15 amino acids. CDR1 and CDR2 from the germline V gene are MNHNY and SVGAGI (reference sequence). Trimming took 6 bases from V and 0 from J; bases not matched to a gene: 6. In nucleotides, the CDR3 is TGTGCCAGCAGCTGGGGACAGGTGTACCAAGAGACCCAGTACTTC. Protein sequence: CASSWGQVYQETQYF.

CDR3 bases: TGTGCCAGTAGGTTAGACAGGGGGTGGAACACTGAAGCTTTCTTT. Translated, it gives CASRLDRGWNTEAFF. The chain carries TRBV19 and TRBJ1-1; TRBD1 aligns across 9 bases. The CDR3 is 15 residues long. CDR1 and CDR2 from the germline V gene are LNHDA and SQIVND (reference sequence). V was pared by 6 bases and J by 1 base, with 6 bases of the junction left unmatched.

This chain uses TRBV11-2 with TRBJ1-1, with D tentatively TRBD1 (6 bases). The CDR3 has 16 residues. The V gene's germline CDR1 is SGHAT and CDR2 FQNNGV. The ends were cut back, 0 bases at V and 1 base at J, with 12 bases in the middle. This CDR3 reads CASSLDGNRANTEAFF. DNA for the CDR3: TGTGCCAGCAGCTTAGATGGGAACAGGGCGAACACTGAAGCTTTCTTT.

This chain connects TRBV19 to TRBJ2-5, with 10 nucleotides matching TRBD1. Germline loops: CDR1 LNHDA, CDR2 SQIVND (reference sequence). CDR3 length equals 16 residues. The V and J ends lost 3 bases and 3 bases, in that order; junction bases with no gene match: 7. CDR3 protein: CASSIGSGTGEETQYF. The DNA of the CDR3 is TGTGCCAGTAGTATTGGATCTGGGACAGGGGAAGAGACCCAGTACTTC.

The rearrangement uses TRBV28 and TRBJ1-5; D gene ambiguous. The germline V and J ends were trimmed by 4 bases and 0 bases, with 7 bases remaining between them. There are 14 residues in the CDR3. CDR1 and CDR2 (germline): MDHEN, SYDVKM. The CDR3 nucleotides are TGTGCCAGCAGTTCTCCCTATAGCAATCAGCCCCAGCATTTT. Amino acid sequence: CASSSPYSNQPQHF.

The chain's CDR3 is CASRGQGAETNEKLFF. The DNA of the CDR3 is TGTGCCAGCCGAGGACAGGGGGCCGAGACTAATGAAAAACTGTTTTTT. This chain connects TRBV28 to TRBJ1-4; 11 nucleotides align to TRBD1. Germline CDR1 reads MDHEN; CDR2 reads SYDVKM. V gave up 8 bases and J gave up 2 bases; unmatched junction bases: 7. The CDR3 consists of 16 residues.

The CDR3 DNA follows: TGCGCCAGCAGCCTCATGAGTGATCCTCTTCCTAACTATGGCTACACCTTC. Its translation: CASSLMSDPLPNYGYTF. This chain uses TRBV5-1 with TRBJ1-2; D uncertain. This CDR3 has 17 residues. The V gene's germline CDR1 is SGHRS and CDR2 YFSETQ. V was cut by 4 bases and J by 0 bases, with 19 bases left in between.

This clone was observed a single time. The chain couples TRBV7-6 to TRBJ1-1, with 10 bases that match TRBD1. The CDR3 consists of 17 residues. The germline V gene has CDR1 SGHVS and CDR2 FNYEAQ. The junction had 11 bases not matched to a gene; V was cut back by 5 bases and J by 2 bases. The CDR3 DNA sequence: TGTGCCAGCAGCCACGGGACAGGGGATTCAGGAAACACTGAAGCTTTCTTT. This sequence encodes CASSHGTGDSGNTEAFF.

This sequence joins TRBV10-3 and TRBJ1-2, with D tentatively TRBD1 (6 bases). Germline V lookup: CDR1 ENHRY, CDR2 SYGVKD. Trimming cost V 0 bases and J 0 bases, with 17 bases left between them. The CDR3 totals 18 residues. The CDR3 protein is CAISESGTGTMTNYGYTF. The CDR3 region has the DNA TGTGCCATCAGTGAGTCGGGGACCGGGACAATGACTAACTATGGCTACACCTTC.

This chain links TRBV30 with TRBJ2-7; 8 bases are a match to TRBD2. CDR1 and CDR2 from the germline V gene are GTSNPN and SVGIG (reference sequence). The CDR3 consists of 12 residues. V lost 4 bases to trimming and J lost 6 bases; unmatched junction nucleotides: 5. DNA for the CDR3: TGTGCCTGGACCACGGGAGGGCCCGAGCAGTACTTC. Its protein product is CAWTTGGPEQYF.

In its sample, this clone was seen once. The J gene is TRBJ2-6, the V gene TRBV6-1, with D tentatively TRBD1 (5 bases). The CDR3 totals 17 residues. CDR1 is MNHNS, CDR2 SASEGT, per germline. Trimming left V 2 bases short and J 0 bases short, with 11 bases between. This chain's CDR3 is CASSEWPGNSGANVLTF. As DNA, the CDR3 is TGTGCCAGCAGTGAATGGCCAGGGAACTCTGGGGCCAACGTCCTGACTTTC.

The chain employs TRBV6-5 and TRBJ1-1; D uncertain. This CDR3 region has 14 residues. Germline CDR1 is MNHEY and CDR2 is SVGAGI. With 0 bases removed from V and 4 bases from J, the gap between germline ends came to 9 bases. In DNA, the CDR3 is TGTGCCAGCAGTTACTCAGGTAGTTCCACTGAAGCTTTCTTT. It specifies CASSYSGSSTEAFF.

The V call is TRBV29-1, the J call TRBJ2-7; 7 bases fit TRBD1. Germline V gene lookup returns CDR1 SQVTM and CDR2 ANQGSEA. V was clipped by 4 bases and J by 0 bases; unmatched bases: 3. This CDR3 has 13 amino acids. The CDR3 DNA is TGCAGCGTTGTCCCAGGGGGCTCCTACGAGCAGTACTTC. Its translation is CSVVPGGSYEQYF.

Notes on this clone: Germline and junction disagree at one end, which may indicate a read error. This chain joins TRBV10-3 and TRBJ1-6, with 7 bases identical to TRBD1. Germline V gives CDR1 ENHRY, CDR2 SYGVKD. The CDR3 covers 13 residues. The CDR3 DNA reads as TGTGCCGTCAGACAGGGAGAAAATTCACCCCTCCACTTT. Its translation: CAVRQGENSPLHF.

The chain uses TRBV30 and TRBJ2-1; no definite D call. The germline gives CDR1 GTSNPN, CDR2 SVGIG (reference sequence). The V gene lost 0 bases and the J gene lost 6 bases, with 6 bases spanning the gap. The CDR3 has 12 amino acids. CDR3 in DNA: TGTGCCTGGAGTGTACGTGGCAATGAGCAGTTCTTC. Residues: CAWSVRGNEQFF.

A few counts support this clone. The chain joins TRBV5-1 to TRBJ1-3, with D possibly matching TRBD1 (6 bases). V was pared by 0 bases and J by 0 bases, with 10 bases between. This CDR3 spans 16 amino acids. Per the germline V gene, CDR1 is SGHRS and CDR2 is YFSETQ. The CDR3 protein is CASSLGRGSSGNTIYF. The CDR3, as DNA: TGCGCCAGCAGCTTGGGCAGGGGATCCTCTGGAAACACCATATATTTT.

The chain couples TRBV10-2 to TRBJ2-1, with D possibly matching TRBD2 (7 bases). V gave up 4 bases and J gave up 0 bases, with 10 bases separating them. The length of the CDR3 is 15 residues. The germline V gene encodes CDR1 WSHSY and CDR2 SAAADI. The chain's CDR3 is CASSAGGASYNEQFF. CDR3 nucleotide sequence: TGCGCCAGCAGTGCTGGGGGGGCCTCCTACAATGAGCAGTTCTTC.

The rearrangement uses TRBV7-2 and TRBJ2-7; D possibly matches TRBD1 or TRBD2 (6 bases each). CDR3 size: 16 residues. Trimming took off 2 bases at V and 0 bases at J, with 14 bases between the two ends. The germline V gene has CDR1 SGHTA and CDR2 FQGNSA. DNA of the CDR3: TGTGCCAGCAGCTTACTTATCGGGGGCCCCTCCTACGAGCAGTACTTC. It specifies CASSLLIGGPSYEQYF. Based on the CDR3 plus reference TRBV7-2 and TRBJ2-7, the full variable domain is GAGVSQSPSNKVTEKGKDVELRCDPISGHTALYWYRQSLGQGLEFLIYFQGNSAPDKSGLPSDRFSAERTGGSVSTLTIQRTQQEDSAVYLCASSLLIGGPSYEQYFGPGTRLTVT.

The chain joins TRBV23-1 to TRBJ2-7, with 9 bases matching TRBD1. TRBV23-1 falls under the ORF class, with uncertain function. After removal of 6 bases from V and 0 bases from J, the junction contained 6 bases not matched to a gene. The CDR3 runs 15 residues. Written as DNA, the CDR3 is TGCGCCAGCAGGCCGGGACAGGGCGTCTCCTACGAGCAGTACTTC. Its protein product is CASRPGQGVSYEQYF.

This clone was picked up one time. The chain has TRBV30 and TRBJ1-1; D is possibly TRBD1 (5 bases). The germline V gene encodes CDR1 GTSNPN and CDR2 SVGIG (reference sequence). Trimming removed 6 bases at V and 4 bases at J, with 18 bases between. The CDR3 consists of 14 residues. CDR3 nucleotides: TGTGCCTGCCATAGGGGCGACGGGACCACTGAAGCTTTCTTT. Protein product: CACHRGDGTTEAFF.

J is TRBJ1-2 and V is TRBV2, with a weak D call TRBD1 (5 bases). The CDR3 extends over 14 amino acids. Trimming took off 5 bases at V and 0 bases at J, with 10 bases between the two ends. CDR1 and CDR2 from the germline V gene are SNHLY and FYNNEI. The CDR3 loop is CASSPQGPNYGYTF. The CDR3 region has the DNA TGTGCCAGCAGTCCTCAGGGCCCTAACTATGGCTACACCTTC.

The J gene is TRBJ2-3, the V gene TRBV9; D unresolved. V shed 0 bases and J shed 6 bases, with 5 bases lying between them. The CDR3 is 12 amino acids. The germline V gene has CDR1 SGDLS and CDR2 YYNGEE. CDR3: CASSVVGDTQYF. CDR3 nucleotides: TGTGCCAGCAGCGTAGTAGGCGATACGCAGTATTTT.

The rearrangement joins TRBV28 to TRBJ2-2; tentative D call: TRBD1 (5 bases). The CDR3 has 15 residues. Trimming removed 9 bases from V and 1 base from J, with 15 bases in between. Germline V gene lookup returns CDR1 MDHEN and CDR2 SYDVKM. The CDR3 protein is CASSPPTVNTGELFF. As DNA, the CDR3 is TGTGCCAGTTCTCCTCCGACAGTGAACACCGGGGAGCTGTTTTTT.

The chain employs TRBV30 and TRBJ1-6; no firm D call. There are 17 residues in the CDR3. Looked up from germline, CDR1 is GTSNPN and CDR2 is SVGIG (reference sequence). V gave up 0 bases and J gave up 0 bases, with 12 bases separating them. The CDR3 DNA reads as TGTGCCTGGAGTGTGTCCCGGGTGGACTCCTATAATTCACCCCTCCACTTT. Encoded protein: CAWSVSRVDSYNSPLHF.

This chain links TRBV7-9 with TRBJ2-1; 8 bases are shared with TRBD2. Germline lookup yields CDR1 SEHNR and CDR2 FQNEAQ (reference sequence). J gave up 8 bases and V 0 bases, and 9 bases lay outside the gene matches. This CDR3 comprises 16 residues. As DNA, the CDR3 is TGTGCCAGCAGCTTAGCCGGCGGGACTAGTCGGGATGAGCAGTTCTTC. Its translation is CASSLAGGTSRDEQFF.